This passage covers 5 T cell receptor beta chains from one sample sequenced in a study of OX40 agonist ivuxolimab in advanced cancers. Sequencing was performed with immunoSEQ multiplex PCR; in TCRdb, only in-frame clones are kept and a portion is missing. The sample holds about 80,000 clones, over 75% seen once. This specimen was CD4+ or CD8+ T cells sorted from blood, taken in a trial of the OX40 agonist ivuxolimab. The receptors were gathered from an adult with an advanced solid tumor such as melanoma, head and neck, liver or kidney cancer.

This clone was seen just once. As DNA, the CDR3 is TGTGCCACCAGCAGAGATTTGGGCAGGTATGGGAGCGAGCAGTTCTTC. As protein: CATSRDLGRYGSEQFF. The chain couples TRBV15 to TRBJ2-1; D is possibly TRBD2 (5 bases). V gave up 0 bases and J gave up 10 bases, with 19 bases separating them. Germline V gene lookup returns CDR1 LNHNV and CDR2 YYDKDF (reference sequence). This CDR3 region has 16 residues.

The CDR3 nucleotides are TGTGCCACCAGCAGAGATCTAGTCGGAGCCAAAAACATTCAGTACTTC. Residues: CATSRDLVGAKNIQYF. The chain links TRBV15 to TRBJ2-4; D is ambiguous. From germline, CDR1 is LNHNV and CDR2 YYDKDF (reference sequence). The length of the CDR3 is 16 residues. Trimming left V 0 bases short and J 0 bases short, with 9 bases between.

V and J are TRBV9 and TRBJ2-1; D might be TRBD2 (5 bases). The length of the CDR3 is 15 residues. The germline V gene encodes CDR1 SGDLS and CDR2 YYNGEE. V lost 4 bases, J lost 4 bases, and 15 bases lay in between. CDR3 sequence reads: CASSPRGSVYNEQFF. CDR3 in DNA: TGTGCCAGCAGCCCTAGAGGTAGCGTTTACAATGAGCAGTTCTTC.

This chain links TRBV19 with TRBJ1-2, with TRBD1 matching 10 bases. Trimming at V came to 7 bases and at J to 5 bases, leaving 4 bases not matched to a gene. The CDR3 totals 13 residues. The germline gives CDR1 LNHDA, CDR2 SQIVND (reference sequence). CDR3: CASTMGQGYGYTF. CDR3 nucleotide sequence: TGTGCCAGTACAATGGGACAGGGGTATGGCTACACCTTC.

This clone was counted a single time. This chain links TRBV30 with TRBJ1-2; TRBD1 agrees at 7 bases. Germline V lookup: CDR1 GTSNPN, CDR2 SVGIG (reference sequence). V lost 4 bases, J lost 8 bases, and 7 bases stayed unmatched. The CDR3 totals 12 residues. CDR3 residues: CAWTLGTVGYTF. Written as DNA, the CDR3 is TGTGCCTGGACATTGGGGACAGTAGGCTACACCTTC.